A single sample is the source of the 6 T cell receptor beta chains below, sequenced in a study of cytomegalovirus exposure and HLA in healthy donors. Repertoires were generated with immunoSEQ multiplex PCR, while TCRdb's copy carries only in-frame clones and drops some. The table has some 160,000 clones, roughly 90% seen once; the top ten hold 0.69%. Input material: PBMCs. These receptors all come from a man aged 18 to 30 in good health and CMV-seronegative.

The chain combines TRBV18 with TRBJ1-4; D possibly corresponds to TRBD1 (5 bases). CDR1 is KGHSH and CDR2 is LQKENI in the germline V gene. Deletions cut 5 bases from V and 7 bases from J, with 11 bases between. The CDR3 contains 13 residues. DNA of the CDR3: TGTGCCAGCTCAGGGGGACTTGGTGAAAAACTGTTTTTT. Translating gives CASSGGLGEKLFF.

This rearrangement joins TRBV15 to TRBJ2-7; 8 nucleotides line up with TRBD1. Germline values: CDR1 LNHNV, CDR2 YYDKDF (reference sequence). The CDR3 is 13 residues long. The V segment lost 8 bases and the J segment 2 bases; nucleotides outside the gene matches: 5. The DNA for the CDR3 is TGTGCCACCTCGGACAGGGAGACCTACGAGCAGTACTTC. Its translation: CATSDRETYEQYF.

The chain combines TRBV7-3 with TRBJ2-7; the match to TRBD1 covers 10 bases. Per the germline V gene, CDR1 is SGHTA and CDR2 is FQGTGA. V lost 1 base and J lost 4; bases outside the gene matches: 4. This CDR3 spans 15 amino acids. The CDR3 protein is CASSLMTGQGYEQYF. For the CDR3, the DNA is TGTGCCAGCAGCTTAATGACGGGACAGGGGTACGAGCAGTACTTC.

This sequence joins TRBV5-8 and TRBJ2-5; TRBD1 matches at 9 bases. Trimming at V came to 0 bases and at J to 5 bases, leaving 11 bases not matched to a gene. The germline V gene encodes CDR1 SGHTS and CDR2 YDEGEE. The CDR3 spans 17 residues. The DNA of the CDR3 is TGTGCCAGCAGCTTGGTATTTGGGACAGGGTGGATGGAGACCCAGTACTTC. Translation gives CASSLVFGTGWMETQYF.

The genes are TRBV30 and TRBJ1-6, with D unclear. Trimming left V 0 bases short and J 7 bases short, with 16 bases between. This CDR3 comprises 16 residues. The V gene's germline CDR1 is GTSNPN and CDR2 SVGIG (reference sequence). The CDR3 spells CAWSVRGGVWNSPLHF. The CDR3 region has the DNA TGTGCCTGGAGTGTACGAGGAGGAGTTTGGAATTCACCCCTCCACTTT.

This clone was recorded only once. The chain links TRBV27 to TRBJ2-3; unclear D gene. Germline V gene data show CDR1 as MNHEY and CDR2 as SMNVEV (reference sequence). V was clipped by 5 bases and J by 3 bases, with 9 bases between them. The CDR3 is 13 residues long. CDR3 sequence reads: CASSPYPTDTQYF. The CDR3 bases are TGTGCCAGCAGTCCCTACCCGACAGATACGCAGTATTTT.